One sample yielded the 2 T cell receptor beta chains listed below, sequenced in a study of T cells in Graves' hyperthyroidism and ophthalmopathy. Amplification of TCR beta CDR3 regions was performed using RNA transcripts as template. An initial round of RT-PCR targeting the TCR CDR3 relied on the HTBI primer set. TCRdb called the multiplex PCR reads again in MiXCR, with one record for every CDR3 protein. Here the sample spans some 550,000 distinct CDR3 sequences, less than 25% being singletons. Sequencing was done on a sample of blood. These TCRs come from a man younger than 35 with Graves' hyperthyroidism.

This clonotype was seen many times. This rearrangement joins TRBV28 to TRBJ1-1, with 7 bases matching TRBD1. Unmatched junction bases numbered 4, after V lost 9 bases and J lost 0 bases. There are 13 residues in the CDR3. From germline, CDR1 is MDHEN and CDR2 SYDVKM. CDR3 amino acids: CASTGQLNTEAFF. In DNA form, the CDR3 reads TGTGCCAGTACGGGACAGCTGAACACTGAAGCTTTCTTT.

This clonotype came up a few times. For the CDR3, the DNA is TGCAGCGTTCTTTTAGCCAAAAACATTCAGTACTTC. Translating gives CSVLLAKNIQYF. This chain connects TRBV29-1 to TRBJ2-4; D unclear. Germline V lookup: CDR1 SQVTM, CDR2 ANQGSEA. The CDR3 is 12 amino acids. Trimming removed 5 bases from V and 0 bases from J, with 5 bases in between.